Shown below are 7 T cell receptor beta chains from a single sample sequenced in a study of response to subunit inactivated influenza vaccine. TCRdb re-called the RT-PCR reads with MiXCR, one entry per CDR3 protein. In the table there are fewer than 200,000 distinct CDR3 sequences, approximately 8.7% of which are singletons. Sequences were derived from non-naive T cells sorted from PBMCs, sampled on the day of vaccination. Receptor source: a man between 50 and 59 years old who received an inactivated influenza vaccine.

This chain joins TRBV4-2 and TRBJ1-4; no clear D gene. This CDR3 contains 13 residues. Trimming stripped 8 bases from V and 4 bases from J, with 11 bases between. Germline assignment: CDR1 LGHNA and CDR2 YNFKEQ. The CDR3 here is CASGPGHNEKLFF. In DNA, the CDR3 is TGTGCCAGCGGCCCTGGGCATAATGAAAAACTGTTTTTT.

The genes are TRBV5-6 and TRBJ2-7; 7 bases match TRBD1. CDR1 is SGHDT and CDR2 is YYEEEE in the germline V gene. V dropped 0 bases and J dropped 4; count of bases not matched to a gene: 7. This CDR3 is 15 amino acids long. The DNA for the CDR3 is TGTGCCAGCAGCTTGGCCTGGACAGGCCAATACGAGCAGTACTTC. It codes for CASSLAWTGQYEQYF. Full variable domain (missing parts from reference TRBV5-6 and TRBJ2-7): DAGVTQSPTHLIKTRGQQVTLRCSPKSGHDTVSWYQQALGQGPQFIFQYYEEEERQRGNFPDRFSGHQFPNYSSELNVNALLLGDSALYLCASSLAWTGQYEQYFGPGTRLTVT.

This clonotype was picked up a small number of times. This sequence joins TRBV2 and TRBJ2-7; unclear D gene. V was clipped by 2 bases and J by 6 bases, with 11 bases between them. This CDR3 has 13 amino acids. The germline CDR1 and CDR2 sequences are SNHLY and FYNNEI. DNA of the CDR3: TGTGCCAGCAGTGAAAGGTCCGGGCTCGAGCAGTACTTC. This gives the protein CASSERSGLEQYF.

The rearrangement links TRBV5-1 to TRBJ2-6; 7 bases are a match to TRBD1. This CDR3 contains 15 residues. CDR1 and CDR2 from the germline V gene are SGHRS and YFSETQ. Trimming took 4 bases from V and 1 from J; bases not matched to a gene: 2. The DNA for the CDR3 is TGCGCCAGCAGCGCACAGGGGTCTGGGGCCAACGTCCTGACTTTC. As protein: CASSAQGSGANVLTF.

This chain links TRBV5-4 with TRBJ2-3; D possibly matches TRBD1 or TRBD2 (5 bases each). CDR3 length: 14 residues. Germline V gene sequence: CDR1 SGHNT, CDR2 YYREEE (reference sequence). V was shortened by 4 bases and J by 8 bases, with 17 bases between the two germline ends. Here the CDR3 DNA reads TGTGCCAGCAGCAACGCCGGGGCACAACCTACGCAGTATTTT. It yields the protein CASSNAGAQPTQYF. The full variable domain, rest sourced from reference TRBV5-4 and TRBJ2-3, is ETGVTQSPTHLIKTRGQQVTLRCSSQSGHNTVSWYQQALGQGPQFIFQYYREEENGRGNFPPRFSGLQFPNYSSELNVNALELDDSALYLCASSNAGAQPTQYFGPGTRLTVL.

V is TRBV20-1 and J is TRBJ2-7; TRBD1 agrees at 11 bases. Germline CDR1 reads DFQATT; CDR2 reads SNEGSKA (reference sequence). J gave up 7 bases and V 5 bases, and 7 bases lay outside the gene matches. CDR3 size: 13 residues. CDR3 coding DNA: TGCAGTGCTCCGGGACAGGGGGGAGGGGAGCAGTACTTC. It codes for CSAPGQGGGEQYF.

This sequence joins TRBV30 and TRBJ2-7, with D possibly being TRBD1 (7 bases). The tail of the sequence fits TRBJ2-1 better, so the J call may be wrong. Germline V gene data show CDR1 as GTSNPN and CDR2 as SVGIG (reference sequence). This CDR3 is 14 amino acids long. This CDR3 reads CAWMPGQYQRAQFF. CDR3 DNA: TGTGCCTGGATGCCGGGACAGTACCAGCGGGCGCAGTTCTTC.